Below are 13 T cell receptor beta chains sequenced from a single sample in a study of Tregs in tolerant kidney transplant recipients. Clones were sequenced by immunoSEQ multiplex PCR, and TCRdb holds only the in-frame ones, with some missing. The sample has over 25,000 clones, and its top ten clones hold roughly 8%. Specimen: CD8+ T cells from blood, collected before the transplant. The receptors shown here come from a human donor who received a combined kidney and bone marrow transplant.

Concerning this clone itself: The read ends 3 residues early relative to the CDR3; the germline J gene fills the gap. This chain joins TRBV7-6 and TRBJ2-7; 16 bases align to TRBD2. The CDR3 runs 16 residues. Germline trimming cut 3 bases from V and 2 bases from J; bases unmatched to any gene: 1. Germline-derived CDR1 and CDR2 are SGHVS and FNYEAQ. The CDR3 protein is CASSLGTSGGAYEQYF. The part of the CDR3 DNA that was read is TGTGCCAGCAGCTTGGGGACTAGCGGGGGGGCCTACGAG.

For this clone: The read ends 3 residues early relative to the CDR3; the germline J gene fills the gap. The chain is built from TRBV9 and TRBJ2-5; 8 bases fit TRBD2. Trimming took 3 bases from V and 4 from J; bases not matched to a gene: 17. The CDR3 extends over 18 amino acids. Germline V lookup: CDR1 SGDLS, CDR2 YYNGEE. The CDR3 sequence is CASSAHAPLAGLGETQYF. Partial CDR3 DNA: TGTGCCAGCAGCGCGCATGCCCCATTAGCGGGGCTAGGAGAGACC.

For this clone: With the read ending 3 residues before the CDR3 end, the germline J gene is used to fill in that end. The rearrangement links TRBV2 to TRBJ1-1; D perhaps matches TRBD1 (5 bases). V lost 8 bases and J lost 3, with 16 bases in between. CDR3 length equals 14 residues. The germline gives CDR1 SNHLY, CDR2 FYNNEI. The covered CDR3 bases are TGTGCCAGCCGCGCCCAGGGAGGAGACACTGAA. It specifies CASRAQGGDTE. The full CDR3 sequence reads CASRAQGGDTEAFF.

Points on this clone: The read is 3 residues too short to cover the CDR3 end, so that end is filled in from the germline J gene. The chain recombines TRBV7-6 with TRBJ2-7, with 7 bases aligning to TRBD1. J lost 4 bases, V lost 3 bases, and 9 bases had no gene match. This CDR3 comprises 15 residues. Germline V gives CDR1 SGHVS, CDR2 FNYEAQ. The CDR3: CASSLTGTAEYEQYF. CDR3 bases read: TGTGCCAGCAGCTTGACGGGGACAGCGGAGTACGAG.

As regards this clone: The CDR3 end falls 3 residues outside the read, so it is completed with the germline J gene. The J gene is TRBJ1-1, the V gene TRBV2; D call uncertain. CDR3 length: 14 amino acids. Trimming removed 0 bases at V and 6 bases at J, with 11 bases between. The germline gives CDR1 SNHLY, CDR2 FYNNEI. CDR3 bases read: TGTGCCAGCAGTGAAGCGCTTAGTCCTTCTGAA. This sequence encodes CASSEALSPSE. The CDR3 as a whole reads CASSEALSPSEAFF.

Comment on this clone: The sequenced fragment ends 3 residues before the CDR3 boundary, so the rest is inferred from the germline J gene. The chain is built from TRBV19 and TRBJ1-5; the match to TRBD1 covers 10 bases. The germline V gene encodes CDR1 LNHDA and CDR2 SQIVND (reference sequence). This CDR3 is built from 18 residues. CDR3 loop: CASTPGGQGRSNRSPQHF. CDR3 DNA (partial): TGTGCCAGTACCCCCGGGGGACAGGGGAGGTCCAATCGGTCTCCC. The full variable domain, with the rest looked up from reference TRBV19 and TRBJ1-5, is DGGITQSPKYLFRKEGQNVTLSCEQNLNHDAMYWYRQDPGQGLRLIYYSQIVNDFQKGDIAEGYSVSREKKESFPLTVTSAQKNPTAFYLCASTPGGQGRSNRSPQHFGDGTRLSIL.

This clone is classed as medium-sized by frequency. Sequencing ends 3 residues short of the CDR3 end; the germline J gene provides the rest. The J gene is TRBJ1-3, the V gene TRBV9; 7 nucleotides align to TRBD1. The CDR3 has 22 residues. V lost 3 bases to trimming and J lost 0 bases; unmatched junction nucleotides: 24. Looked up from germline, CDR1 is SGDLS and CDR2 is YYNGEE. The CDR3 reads CASSETGVINFGDPGSGNTIYF. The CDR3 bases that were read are TGTGCCAGCAGCGAAACAGGGGTGATAAACTTTGGGGACCCCGGCTCTGGAAACACC.

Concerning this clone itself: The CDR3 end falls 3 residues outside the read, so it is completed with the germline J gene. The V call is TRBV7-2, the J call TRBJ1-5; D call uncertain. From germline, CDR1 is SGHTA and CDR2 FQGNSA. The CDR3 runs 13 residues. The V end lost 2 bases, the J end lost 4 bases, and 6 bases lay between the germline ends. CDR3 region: CASSLIQNQPQHF. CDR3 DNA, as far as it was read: TGTGCCAGCAGCTTAATACAAAATCAGCCC.

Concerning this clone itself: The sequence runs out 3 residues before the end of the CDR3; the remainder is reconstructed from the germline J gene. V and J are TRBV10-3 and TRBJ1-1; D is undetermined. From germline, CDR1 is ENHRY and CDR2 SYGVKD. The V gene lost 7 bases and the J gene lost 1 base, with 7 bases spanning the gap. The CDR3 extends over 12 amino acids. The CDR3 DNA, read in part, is TGTGCCATCAAGCCGGGGAACACTGAA. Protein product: CAIKPGNTE. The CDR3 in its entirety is CAIKPGNTEAFF.

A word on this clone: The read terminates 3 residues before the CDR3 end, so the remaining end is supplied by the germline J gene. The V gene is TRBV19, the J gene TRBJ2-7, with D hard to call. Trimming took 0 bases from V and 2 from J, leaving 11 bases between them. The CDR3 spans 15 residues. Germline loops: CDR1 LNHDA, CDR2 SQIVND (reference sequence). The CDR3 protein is CASSIDLGGAYEQYF. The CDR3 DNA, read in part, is TGTGCCAGTAGTATAGATCTTGGCGGTGCCTACGAG.

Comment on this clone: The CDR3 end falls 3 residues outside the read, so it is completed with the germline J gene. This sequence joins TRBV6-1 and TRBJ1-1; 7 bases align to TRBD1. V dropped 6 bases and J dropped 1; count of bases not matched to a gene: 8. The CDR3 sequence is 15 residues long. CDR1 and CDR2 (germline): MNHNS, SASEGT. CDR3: CASRESQGGNTEAFF. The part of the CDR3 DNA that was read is TGTGCCAGCAGAGAATCCCAGGGGGGGAACACTGAA.

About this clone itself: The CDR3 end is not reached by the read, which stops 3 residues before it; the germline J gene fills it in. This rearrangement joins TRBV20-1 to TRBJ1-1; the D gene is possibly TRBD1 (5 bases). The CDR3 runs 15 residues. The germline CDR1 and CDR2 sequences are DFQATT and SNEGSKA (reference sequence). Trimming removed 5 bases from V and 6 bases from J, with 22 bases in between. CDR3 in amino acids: CSALYSGGLFAEAFF. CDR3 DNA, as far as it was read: TGCAGTGCTCTTTATTCGGGGGGACTTTTTGCTGAA.

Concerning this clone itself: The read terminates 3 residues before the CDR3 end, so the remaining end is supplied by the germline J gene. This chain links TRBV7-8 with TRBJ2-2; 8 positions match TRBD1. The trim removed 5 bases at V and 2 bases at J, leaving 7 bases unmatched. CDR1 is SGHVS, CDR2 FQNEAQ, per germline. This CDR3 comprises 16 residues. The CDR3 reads CASSTRQGTNTGELFF. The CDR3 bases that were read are TGTGCCAGCAGCACCCGACAGGGGACAAACACCGGGGAG.